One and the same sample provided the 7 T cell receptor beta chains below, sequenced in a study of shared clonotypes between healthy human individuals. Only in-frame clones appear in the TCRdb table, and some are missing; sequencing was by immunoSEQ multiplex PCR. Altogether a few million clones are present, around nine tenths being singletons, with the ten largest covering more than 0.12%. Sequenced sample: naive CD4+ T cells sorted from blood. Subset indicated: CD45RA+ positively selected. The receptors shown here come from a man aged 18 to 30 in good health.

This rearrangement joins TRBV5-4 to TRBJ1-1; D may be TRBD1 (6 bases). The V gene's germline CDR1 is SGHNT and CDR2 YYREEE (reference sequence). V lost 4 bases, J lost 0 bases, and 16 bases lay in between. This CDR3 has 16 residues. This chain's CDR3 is CASSGERGTMNTEAFF. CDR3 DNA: TGTGCCAGCAGCGGAGAAAGGGGGACCATGAACACTGAAGCTTTCTTT. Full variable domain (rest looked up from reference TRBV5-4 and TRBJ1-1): ETGVTQSPTHLIKTRGQQVTLRCSSQSGHNTVSWYQQALGQGPQFIFQYYREEENGRGNFPPRFSGLQFPNYSSELNVNALELDDSALYLCASSGERGTMNTEAFFGQGTRLTVV.

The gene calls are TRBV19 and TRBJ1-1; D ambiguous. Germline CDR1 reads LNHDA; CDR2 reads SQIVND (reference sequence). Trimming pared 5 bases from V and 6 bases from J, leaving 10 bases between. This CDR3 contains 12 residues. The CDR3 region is CASSPPGAEAFF. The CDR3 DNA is TGTGCCAGTAGTCCTCCGGGAGCTGAAGCTTTCTTT.

The CDR3 spells CASVPGQAHTEAFF. For the CDR3, the DNA is TGTGCCAGCGTCCCGGGACAGGCCCACACTGAAGCTTTCTTT. The J gene is TRBJ1-1, the V gene TRBV2, with 8 bases matching TRBD1. The CDR3 is made up of 14 amino acids. Germline V gene sequence: CDR1 SNHLY, CDR2 FYNNEI. V trimming: 8 bases; J trimming: 3 bases; junction bases outside the gene matches: 8.

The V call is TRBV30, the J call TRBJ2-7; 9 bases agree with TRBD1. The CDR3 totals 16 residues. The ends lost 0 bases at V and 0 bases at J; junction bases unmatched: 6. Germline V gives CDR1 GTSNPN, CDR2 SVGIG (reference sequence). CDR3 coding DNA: TGTGCCTGGAGTGTTTTTAGGACAGGGGCCTCCTACGAGCAGTACTTC. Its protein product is CAWSVFRTGASYEQYF.

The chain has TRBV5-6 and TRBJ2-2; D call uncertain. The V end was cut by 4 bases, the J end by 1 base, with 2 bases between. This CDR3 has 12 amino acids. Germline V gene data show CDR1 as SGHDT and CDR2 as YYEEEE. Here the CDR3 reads CASSENTGELFF. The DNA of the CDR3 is TGTGCCAGCAGCGAGAACACCGGGGAGCTGTTTTTT. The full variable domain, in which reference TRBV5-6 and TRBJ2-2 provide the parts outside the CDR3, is DAGVTQSPTHLIKTRGQQVTLRCSPKSGHDTVSWYQQALGQGPQFIFQYYEEEERQRGNFPDRFSGHQFPNYSSELNVNALLLGDSALYLCASSENTGELFFGEGSRLTVL.

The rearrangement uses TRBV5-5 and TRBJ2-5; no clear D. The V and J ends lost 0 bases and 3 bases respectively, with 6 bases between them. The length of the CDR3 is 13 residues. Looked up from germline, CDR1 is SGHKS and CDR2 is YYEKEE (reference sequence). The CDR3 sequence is CASSLGWEETQYF. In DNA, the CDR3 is TGTGCCAGCAGCTTGGGGTGGGAAGAGACCCAGTACTTC.

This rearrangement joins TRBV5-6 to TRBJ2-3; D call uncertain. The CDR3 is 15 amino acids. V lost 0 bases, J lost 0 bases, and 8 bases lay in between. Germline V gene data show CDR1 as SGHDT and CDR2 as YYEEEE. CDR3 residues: CASSLAEPSTDTQYF. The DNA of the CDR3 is TGTGCCAGCAGCTTGGCAGAACCTAGCACAGATACGCAGTATTTT.